This T cell receptor (beta chain) was recorded in a study of CD8+CD57+ T cells in acquired aplastic anemia. Individuals selected for sequencing had exhibited CD8+CD57+ cell expansion on flow cytometry. Severe acquired aplastic anemia was the diagnosis recorded for all patients. Genomic DNA provided the template from which TCR beta VDJ and CDR3 profiles were obtained. TCRdb recomputed calls from the reads with MiXCR, one row per CDR3 protein. This table has 200,000 to 300,000 distinct CDR3 sequences, approximately 82% appearing once. Remarks on this clonotype: The limits of the CDR3 on the DNA are not certain, so only TCRdb's listed CDR3 is given.

The CDR3 adds up to 15 amino acids, both ends counted. The germline V gene has CDR1 SGDLS and CDR2 YYNGEE. V is TRBV9 and J is TRBJ2-5. This TCR was sampled from a human donor with aplastic anemia. Sequencing used sorted CD4+, CD8+, or CD8+CD57+ T cells (not recorded which) from PBMCs. The CDR3 reads CASSVGPDTQYFEYF.